The text below deals with one T cell receptor beta chain. This entry is derived from a study of OX40 agonist ivuxolimab in advanced cancers. The table came from immunoSEQ multiplex PCR; TCRdb's copy has only in-frame clones and leaves some out. The sample has approximately 81,000 clones, 88% seen once. The sequenced sample was CD4+ or CD8+ T cells sorted from blood, obtained in a trial of the OX40 agonist ivuxolimab. The TCR sequence derives from an adult with an advanced solid tumor such as melanoma, head and neck, liver or kidney cancer.

The DNA of the CDR3 is TGTGCCATCGGGTCTGCCCGCGGTGAGGGAGAGACCCAGTACTTC. Translating gives CAIGSARGEGETQYF. The chain combines TRBV10-3 with TRBJ2-5, with a weak D call TRBD2 (5 bases). The CDR3 is 15 amino acids. Trimming left V 8 bases short and J 4 bases short, with 20 bases between. The germline gives CDR1 ENHRY, CDR2 SYGVKD.